A single T cell receptor (beta chain) is shown here with its context. This sample stems from a study of control samples from healthy donors and cancer patients. Sequenced by immunoSEQ multiplex PCR; TCRdb stores in-frame clones only, minus some. The table has over 100,000 clones, more than 85% seen once. This CDR3 region has 12 residues. With 7 bases clipped from V and 9 bases from J, the junction kept 6 bases outside the gene matches. Sequenced input: blood. This clonotype originated in a woman aged 45-65 years in good health. The chain carries TRBV12-3 or TRBV12-4 and TRBJ2-4; 7 bases map to TRBD2. CDR3 sequence: CASNRRGSIQYF. The CDR3 nucleotides are TGTGCCAGCAATCGGCGGGGGAGCATTCAGTACTTC.